This record concerns one TCR beta chain sequence. The target of this receptor is not known. No base qualities exist here, and no much larger clone lies one base off it. TCRbeta CDR3 regions were amplified from genomic DNA by means of the immunoSEQ Assay, a bias-controlled multiplex PCR. Under the source paper's analysis protocol: Within the assay, amplification of reference gene primers was used to estimate how many nucleated cells each sample contained. To quantify the absolute abundance of each unique TCRbeta CDR3 rearrangement, sequence reads were collapsed and filtered. For each sample, productive Simpson clonality was calculated as the square root of Simpson's diversity index over productive rearrangements. Imported from immuneACCESS, the table was reduced by TCRdb to in-frame sequences with V and J called. These copies leave out some clones; in studies compared against another copy, an unresolved V gene accounts for under half, and the cause of the remainder is not known. The V and J calls and the clone size are those of that table, but D and trimming were determined from the DNA. Recorded for this sample are 25,000 to 35,000 clones; 70% to 85% of them occurred a single time. Around 2% of the sample belongs to the ten largest clones.

The sample belongs to a study of blood T cell repertoires in COVID-19 (TCRdb year 2020). For the wider study: Samples from collaborators originated in the United States, Italy and Spain and spanned both the acute and convalescent phases of COVID-19. The material from the prospective study consisted of cDNA or gDNA derived from T cells, B-cell-depleted T cells, or PBMCs. The dataset comprised deeply sampled blood TCRbeta repertoires from subjects exposed to, actively infected with, or recovered from COVID-19. The repertoires were made available in a free public database intended to serve as a resource for research on the immune response to SARS-CoV-2. Samples were obtained from the ongoing ImmuneRACE study (first 160 participants) and from over a thousand subjects provided by 6 global collaborators. A de-identified subject ID, COVID-19 status, age in years and sex were almost always included in the sample metadata. Where available, HLA class I and class II types were obtained from metadata supplied by the sample provider rather than from assay-based typing. Beyond this particular receptor, the publication reports: The quantity of clinical and demographic metadata differed by source and by participant and was supplied without curation.

Trimming leaves V shorter by 4 bases and J shorter by 6 bases, with the junction holding 9 bases beyond the gene matches. The CDR3 numbers 16 residues from cysteine through phenylalanine. Only the CDR3 portion is preserved as DNA: 48 bases, with reading frame beginning at the first base. Per the germline V gene (reference sequence), LNHDA is the CDR1 and SQIVND is the CDR2. The collaborating institutions used their own protocols to collect whole blood in K2EDTA tubes. For TCRbeta analysis, collaborators shipped samples as frozen whole blood, isolated PBMCs, or DNA extracted from either of those sample types.

The sample was peripheral blood. The chain was built from TRBV19 and TRBJ2-1; a stretch of 10 junction bases matches TRBD1. The clonotype originates from a man older than 75 with active or convalescent COVID-19. The CDR3 is CASSTLGQGYFNEQFF. At the DNA level, the sequence is TGTGCCAGTAGTACATTGGGACAGGGGTATTTCAATGAGCAGTTCTTC.